Described below is a single TCR beta chain sequence and its context. Its specificity is not known. The CDR3 is 16 amino acids. From germline, CDR1 is SGHVS and CDR2 FNYEAQ. Trimming removed 2 bases from V and 2 bases from J, with 16 bases in between. The sample originates from a study of shared clonotypes between healthy human individuals. Study-wide findings and caveats: Generation probabilities of non-shared clonotypes were lower (relative to those shared by all four donors).

Method: immunoSEQ multiplex PCR; TCRdb's copy keeps in-frame clones and lacks some. The repertoire includes some 980,000 clones, around 80% of them detected once, and nearly 1.5% sits in the top ten. The V and J genes are TRBV7-6 and TRBJ2-7; D uncertain. Input material: memory CD4+ T cells sorted from blood. This sample's subset: CD45RA-negative fraction. This sequence originates from a man younger than 30 in good health. The DNA of the CDR3 is TGTGCCAGCAGCTTAAATTATGCGGCTCCTGCCTACGAGCAGTACTTC. Translated, it gives CASSLNYAAPAYEQYF.